The clone carrying this TCR beta chain has a count of ten or more. The identical CDR3 is also encoded by other nucleotide sequences in the sample. TCRdb re-called the PCR reads through MiXCR. The repertoire holds approximately 17,000 clones, with about 28% as singletons. The sample originates from a study of metastatic and nonmetastatic thyroid tumors. Ahead of thyroid surgery, no patient had received treatment of any kind. Source material: tumor tissue. The receptor was isolated from a female donor with papillary thyroid cancer or a benign thyroid nodule (not recorded which). Some clones in this sample may be carry-over from other donors' samples.

The chain's CDR3 is CASSPGTGSNQPQHF. CDR3 sequence (DNA): TGTGCCAGCAGCCCCGGGACAGGGAGCAATCAGCCCCAGCATTTT. This rearrangement joins TRBV6-1 to TRBJ1-5, with 9 bases lining up with TRBD1. V shed 6 bases, J shed 1 base, and the junction held 4 bases outside the gene matches. The CDR3 is 15 amino acids. Germline CDR1 MNHNS, CDR2 SASEGT.